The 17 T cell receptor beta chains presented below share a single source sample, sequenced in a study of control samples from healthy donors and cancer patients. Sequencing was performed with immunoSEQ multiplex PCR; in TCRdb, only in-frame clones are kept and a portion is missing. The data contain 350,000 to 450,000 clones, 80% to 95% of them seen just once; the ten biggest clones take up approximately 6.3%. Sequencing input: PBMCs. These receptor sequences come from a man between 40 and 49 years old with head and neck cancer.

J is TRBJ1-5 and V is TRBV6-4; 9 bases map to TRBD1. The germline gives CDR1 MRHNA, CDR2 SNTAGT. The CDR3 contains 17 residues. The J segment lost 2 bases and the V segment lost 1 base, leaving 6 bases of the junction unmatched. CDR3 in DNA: TGTGCCAGCAGTGACTTGCACCGGGACAGGGGCAATCAGCCCCAGCATTTT. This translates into CASSDLHRDRGNQPQHF.

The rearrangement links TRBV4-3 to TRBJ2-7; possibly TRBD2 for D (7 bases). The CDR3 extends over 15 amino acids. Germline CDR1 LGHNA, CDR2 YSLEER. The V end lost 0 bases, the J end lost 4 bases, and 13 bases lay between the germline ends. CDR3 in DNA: TGCGCCAGCAGCCAAGAGAAGGGGGGGCCGTACGAGCAGTACTTC. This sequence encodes CASSQEKGGPYEQYF.

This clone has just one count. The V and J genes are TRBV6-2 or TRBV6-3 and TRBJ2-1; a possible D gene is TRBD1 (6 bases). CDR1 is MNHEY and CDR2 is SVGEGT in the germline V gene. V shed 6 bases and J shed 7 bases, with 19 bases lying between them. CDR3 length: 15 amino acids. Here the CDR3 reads CASSPGGRAENEQFF. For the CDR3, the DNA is TGTGCCAGCAGCCCTGGGGGCAGGGCGGAAAATGAGCAGTTCTTC.

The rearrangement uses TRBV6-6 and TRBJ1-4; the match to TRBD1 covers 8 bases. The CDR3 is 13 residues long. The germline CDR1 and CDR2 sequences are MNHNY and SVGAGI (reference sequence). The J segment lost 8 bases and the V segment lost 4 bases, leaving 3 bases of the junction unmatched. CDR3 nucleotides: TGTGCCAGCAGTTTACAGGGGGGGGAAAAACTGTTTTTT. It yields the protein CASSLQGGEKLFF.

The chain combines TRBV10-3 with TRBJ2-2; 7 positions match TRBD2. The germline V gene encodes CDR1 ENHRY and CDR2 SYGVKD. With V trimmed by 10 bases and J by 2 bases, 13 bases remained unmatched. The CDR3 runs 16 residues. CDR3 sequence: CATALRAGTNTGELFF. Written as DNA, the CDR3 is TGTGCCACCGCTTTGAGAGCGGGGACTAACACCGGGGAGCTGTTTTTT.

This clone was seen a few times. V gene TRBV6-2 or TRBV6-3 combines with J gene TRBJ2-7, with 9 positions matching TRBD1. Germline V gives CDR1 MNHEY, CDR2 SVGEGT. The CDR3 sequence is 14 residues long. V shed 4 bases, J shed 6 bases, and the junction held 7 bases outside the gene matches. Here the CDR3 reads CASSFTGGFSEQYF. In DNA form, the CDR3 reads TGTGCCAGCAGTTTCACAGGGGGCTTTAGCGAGCAGTACTTC.

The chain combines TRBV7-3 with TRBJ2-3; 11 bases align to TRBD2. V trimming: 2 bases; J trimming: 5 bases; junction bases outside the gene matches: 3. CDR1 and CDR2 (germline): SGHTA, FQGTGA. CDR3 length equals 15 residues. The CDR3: CASSLGLAGGDTQYF. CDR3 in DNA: TGTGCCAGCAGCTTAGGGCTAGCGGGGGGAGATACGCAGTATTTT.

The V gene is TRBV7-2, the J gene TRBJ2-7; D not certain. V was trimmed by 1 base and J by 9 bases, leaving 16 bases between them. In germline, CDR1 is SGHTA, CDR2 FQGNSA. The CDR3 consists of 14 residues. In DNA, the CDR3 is TGTGCCAGCAGCTTAGGTATCCAGCCCGCAGGGCAGTACTTC. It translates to CASSLGIQPAGQYF.

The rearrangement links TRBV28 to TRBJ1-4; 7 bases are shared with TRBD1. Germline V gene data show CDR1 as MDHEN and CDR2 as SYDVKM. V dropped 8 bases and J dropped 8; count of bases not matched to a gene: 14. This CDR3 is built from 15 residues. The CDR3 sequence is CASGRQEGAYEKLFF. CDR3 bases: TGTGCCAGCGGTCGTCAAGAGGGGGCGTACGAAAAACTGTTTTTT.

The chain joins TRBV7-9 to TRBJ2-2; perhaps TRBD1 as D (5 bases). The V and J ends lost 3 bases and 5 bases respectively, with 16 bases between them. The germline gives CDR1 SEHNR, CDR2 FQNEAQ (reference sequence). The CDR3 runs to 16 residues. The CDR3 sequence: CASSFSQGPDTGELFF. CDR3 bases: TGTGCCAGCAGCTTTTCCCAGGGCCCGGATACCGGGGAGCTGTTTTTT.

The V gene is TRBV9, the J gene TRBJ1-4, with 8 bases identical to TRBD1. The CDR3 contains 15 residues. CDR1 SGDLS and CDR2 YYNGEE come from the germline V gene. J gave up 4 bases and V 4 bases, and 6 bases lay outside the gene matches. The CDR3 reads CASSSGQGFNEKLFF. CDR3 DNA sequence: TGTGCCAGCAGCTCTGGACAGGGATTTAATGAAAAACTGTTTTTT.

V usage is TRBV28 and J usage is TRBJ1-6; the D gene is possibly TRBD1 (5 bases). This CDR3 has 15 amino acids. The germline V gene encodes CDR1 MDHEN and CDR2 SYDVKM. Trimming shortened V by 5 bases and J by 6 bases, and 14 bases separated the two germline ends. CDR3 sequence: CASSLGTLGNSPLHF. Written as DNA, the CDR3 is TGTGCCAGCAGTCTAGGGACTCTGGGTAATTCACCCCTCCACTTT.

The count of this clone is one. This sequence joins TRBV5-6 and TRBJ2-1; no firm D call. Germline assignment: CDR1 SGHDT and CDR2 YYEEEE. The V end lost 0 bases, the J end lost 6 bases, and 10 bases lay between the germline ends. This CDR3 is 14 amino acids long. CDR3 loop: CASSLEIVANEQFF. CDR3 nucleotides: TGTGCCAGCAGCTTGGAAATAGTTGCCAATGAGCAGTTCTTC.

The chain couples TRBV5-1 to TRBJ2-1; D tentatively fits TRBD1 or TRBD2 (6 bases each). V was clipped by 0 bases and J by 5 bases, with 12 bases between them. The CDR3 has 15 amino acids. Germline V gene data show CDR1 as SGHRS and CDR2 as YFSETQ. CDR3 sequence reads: CASSLDPGANNEQFF. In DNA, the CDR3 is TGCGCCAGCAGCTTGGACCCGGGGGCCAACAATGAGCAGTTCTTC. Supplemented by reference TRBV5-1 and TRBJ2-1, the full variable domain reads KAGVTQTPRYLIKTRGQQVTLSCSPISGHRSVSWYQQTPGQGLQFLFEYFSETQRNKGNFPGRFSGRQFSNSRSEMNVSTLELGDSALYLCASSLDPGANNEQFFGPGTRLTVL.

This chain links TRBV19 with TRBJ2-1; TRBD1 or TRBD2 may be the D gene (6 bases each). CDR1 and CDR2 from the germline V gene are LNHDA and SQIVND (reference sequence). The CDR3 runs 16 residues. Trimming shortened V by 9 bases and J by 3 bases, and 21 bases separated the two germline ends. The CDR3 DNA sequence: TGTGCCAGCGGGGGCTTCGGGCAAACGGTCTACAATGAGCAGTTCTTC. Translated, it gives CASGGFGQTVYNEQFF.

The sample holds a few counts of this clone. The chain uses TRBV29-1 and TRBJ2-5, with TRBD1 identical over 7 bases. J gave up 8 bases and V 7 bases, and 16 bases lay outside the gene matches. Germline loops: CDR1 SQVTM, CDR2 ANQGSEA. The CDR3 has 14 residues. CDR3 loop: CSAERSGQTPTQYF. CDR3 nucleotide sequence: TGCAGCGCCGAGAGGTCGGGACAGACACCCACCCAGTACTTC.

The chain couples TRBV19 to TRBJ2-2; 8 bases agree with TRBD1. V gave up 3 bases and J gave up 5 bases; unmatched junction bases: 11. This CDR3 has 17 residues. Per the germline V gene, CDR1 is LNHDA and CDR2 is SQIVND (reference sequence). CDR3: CASSIRTGSLPTGELFF. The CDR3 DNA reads TGTGCCAGTAGTATCCGGACAGGGTCACTTCCAACCGGGGAGCTGTTTTTT.